The present T cell receptor (beta chain) was sequenced within a study of shared clonotypes between healthy human individuals. Study conclusions and caveats: Rarefaction gave evidence that sorted-subset sequencing remained incomplete despite large depth.

The length of the CDR3 is 13 residues. Looked up from germline, CDR1 is MNHEY and CDR2 is SMNVEV (reference sequence). Trimming removed 2 bases from V and 4 bases from J, with 6 bases in between. This clone was counted between two and nine times. Its target is not known. Other DNA sequences from this sample encode an identical CDR3 as well. Generated by immunoSEQ multiplex PCR, the TCRdb table keeps only in-frame clones and is missing some. The sample contains about 2.4 million clones, 93% of which appear only once. This chain uses TRBV27 with TRBJ2-1; maybe TRBD2 (6 bases). The sequenced sample was naive CD4+ T cells from PBMCs. Subset here: CD45RA+ positively selected. The receptor was isolated from a man in his late teens or twenties in good health. Some clones in this sample may be carry-over from other donors' samples. For the CDR3, the DNA is TGTGCCAGCAGTTTAGGGGGGTACAATGAGCAGTTCTTC. The encoded protein is CASSLGGYNEQFF.